The clone carrying this TCR beta chain was picked up one time. The germline CDR1 and CDR2 sequences are LGHDT and YNNKEL (reference sequence). Deletions cut 4 bases from V and 3 bases from J, with 17 bases between. The CDR3 covers 16 residues. This sample stems from a study of blood T cell repertoires in COVID-19. The table came from immunoSEQ multiplex PCR; TCRdb's copy has only in-frame clones and leaves some out. The sample has about 360,000 clones, about 90% seen once. Sequenced material: PBMCs or T cells enriched from blood (not recorded which). V and J are TRBV3-1 (or the pseudogene TRBV3-2) and TRBJ2-3, with D maybe TRBD2 (6 bases). This receptor was identified in a man aged 35-49 years in a cohort exposed to, infected with or recovered from COVID-19 (not recorded which). The CDR3 DNA reads as TGTGCCAGCAGCCCTACCAGGGACTCCAGAACAGATACGCAGTATTTT. The encoded protein is CASSPTRDSRTDTQYF.